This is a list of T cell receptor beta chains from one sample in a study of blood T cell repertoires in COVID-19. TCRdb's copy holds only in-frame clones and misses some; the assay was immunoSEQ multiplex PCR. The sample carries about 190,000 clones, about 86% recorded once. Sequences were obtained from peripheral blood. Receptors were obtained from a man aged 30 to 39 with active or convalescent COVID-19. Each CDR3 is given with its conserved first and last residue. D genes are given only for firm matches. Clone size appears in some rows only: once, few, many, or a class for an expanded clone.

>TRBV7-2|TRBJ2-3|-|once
CASSLGQGRTDTQYF
TGTGCCAGCAGCTTAGGTCAGGGCCGCACAGATACGCAGTATTTT
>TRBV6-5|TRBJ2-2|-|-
CASKNKGANTGELFF
TGTGCCAGCAAAAACAAGGGGGCGAACACCGGGGAGCTGTTTTTT
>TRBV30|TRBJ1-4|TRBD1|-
CAWETGTGREKLFF
TGTGCCTGGGAGACCGGGACAGGGCGTGAAAAACTGTTTTTT
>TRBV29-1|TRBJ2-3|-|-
CSVTPDRDTQYF
TGCAGCGTGACACCCGACAGGGATACGCAGTATTTT
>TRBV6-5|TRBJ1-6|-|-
CASSYYLGGESSPLHF
TGTGCCAGCAGTTACTATCTCGGGGGAGAGAGTTCACCCCTCCACTTT
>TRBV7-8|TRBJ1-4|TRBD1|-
CASSSEDRGGEKLFF
TGTGCCAGCAGCTCAGAAGACAGGGGGGGTGAAAAACTGTTTTTT
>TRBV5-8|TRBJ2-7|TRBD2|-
CASSLAGTSGSLQQYF
TGTGCCAGCAGCTTGGCTGGGACTAGCGGGAGTCTCCAGCAGTACTTC
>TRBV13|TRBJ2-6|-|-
CASSPGGANVLTF
TGTGCCAGCAGCCCGGGGGGGGCCAACGTCCTGACTTTC
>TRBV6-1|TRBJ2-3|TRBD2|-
CASSETSGGADTQYF
TGTGCCAGCAGTGAGACTAGCGGGGGGGCAGATACGCAGTATTTT
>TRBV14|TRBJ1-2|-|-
CASSQHRDGGYTF
TGTGCCAGCAGCCAACACAGGGACGGAGGCTACACCTTC
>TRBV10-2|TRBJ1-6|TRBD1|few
CASSEGQGARSPLHF
TGCGCCAGCAGTGAGGGTCAGGGGGCGAGATCACCCCTCCACTTT
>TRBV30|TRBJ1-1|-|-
CAWSEGTGTEAFF
TGTGCCTGGAGTGAAGGTACGGGCACTGAAGCTTTCTTT